A single T cell receptor (beta chain) is shown here with its context. The target antigen is unknown. The source of the sample is a study of T-cell memory formation after mild COVID-19. Study at large: In these data, TCR clusters were largely donor specific.

This CDR3 has 14 residues. Deletions cut 4 bases from V and 4 bases from J, with 14 bases between. Germline V gives CDR1 SGHRS, CDR2 YFSETQ. Each CDR3 protein gets one entry after TCRdb re-called the 5' RACE reads with MiXCR. The sample contains more than 75,000 distinct CDR3 sequences, approximately 15% of which appear only once. General study points: Mainly CM and EM harbored the contracting CD4+ clones; mainly EMRA harbored the CD8+ ones.

V usage is TRBV5-1 and J usage is TRBJ2-5; the D call may be TRBD1 or TRBD2 (5 bases each). The sample comprised PBMCs or a T cell subset sorted from them (not recorded which). The sequence came from an adult woman who had mild COVID-19 (a few samples of this study predate the infection). Cell type and time point are not known. Here the CDR3 reads CASSTTPGTETQYF. In nucleotides, the CDR3 is TGCGCCAGCAGCACAACCCCCGGGACAGAGACCCAGTACTTC.